Reported below is one T cell receptor beta chain. The CDR3 contains 14 residues. Germline values: CDR1 MNHEY, CDR2 SVGAGI. Losses at the gene ends were 6 bases for V and 1 base for J; bases not matched to a gene: 3. Profiled with immunoSEQ multiplex PCR; TCRdb holds only in-frame clones, not every one. In the table there are around 300,000 clones, roughly 85% of which are singletons. These data are taken from a study of blood T cell repertoires in COVID-19. The V and J genes are TRBV6-5 and TRBJ2-1; 7 bases map to TRBD2. Sequenced: PBMCs or T cells enriched from blood (not recorded which). The sequence was collected from a woman aged 40 to 50 who had recovered from COVID-19. DNA of the CDR3: TGTGCCAGCAGGGCGGGAGTTTCCTACAATGAGCAGTTCTTC. Amino acid sequence: CASRAGVSYNEQFF.